These T cell receptor beta chains were read from a single sample in a study of cytomegalovirus exposure and HLA in healthy donors. Only in-frame clones appear in the TCRdb table, and some are missing; sequencing was by immunoSEQ multiplex PCR. Here the sample spans about 190,000 clones, about 81% being singletons. The sample consisted of PBMCs. These receptors were obtained from a man younger than 40 in good health and CMV-seropositive. Each CDR3 is given with its conserved first and last residue. Each record gives: CDR3 protein, CDR3 DNA, V gene, D gene, clone size, CDR3 length, J gene. The D gene is left open where the match is weak. Size values are once, few and many counts, or a class for expanded clones, and some rows have none.

CDR3aa: CASSRIDTSSYNEQFF
CDR3nt: TGTGCCAGCAGCCGAATTGACACAAGCTCCTACAATGAGCAGTTCTTC
v_gene: TRBV7-6
d_gene: NA
abundance: NA
len: 16
j_gene: TRBJ2-1

CDR3aa: CAPYGTCSGNTIYF
CDR3nt: TGTGCCCCCTACGGGACTTGCTCTGGAAACACCATATATTTT
v_gene: TRBV5-4
d_gene: NA
abundance: NA
len: 14
j_gene: TRBJ1-3

CDR3aa: CASTAAGGSYNSPLHF
CDR3nt: TGTGCCAGCACCGCGGCAGGGGGCAGCTATAATTCACCCCTCCACTTT
v_gene: TRBV2
d_gene: TRBD1
abundance: NA
len: 16
j_gene: TRBJ1-6

CDR3aa: CASSVETGTRETQYF
CDR3nt: TGTGCCAGCAGCGTAGAGACAGGGACGCGAGAGACCCAGTACTTC
v_gene: TRBV9
d_gene: TRBD1
abundance: NA
len: 15
j_gene: TRBJ2-5

CDR3aa: CASSEASIYEQYF
CDR3nt: TGTGCCAGCAGTGAAGCGTCAATCTACGAGCAGTACTTC
v_gene: TRBV6-1
d_gene: NA
abundance: NA
len: 13
j_gene: TRBJ2-7

CDR3aa: CASRSNNLRGSYTF
CDR3nt: TGTGCCAGCAGATCTAATAACTTGAGGGGGAGCTACACCTTC
v_gene: TRBV28
d_gene: NA
abundance: NA
len: 14
j_gene: TRBJ1-2

CDR3aa: CASSLAQGAHEQYF
CDR3nt: TGTGCCAGCAGCTTGGCACAGGGGGCTCACGAGCAGTACTTC
v_gene: TRBV5-4
d_gene: TRBD1
abundance: NA
len: 14
j_gene: TRBJ2-7

CDR3aa: CASSPSQGEQYF
CDR3nt: TGTGCCAGCAGTCCCAGCCAGGGGGAGCAGTACTTC
v_gene: TRBV27
d_gene: NA
abundance: NA
len: 12
j_gene: TRBJ2-7

CDR3aa: CASSQALWRPNTGELFF
CDR3nt: TGTGCCAGCAGCCAAGCCCTTTGGAGACCGAACACCGGGGAGCTGTTTTTT
v_gene: TRBV14
d_gene: NA
abundance: NA
len: 17
j_gene: TRBJ2-2

CDR3aa: CAWSVDGGGEKLFF
CDR3nt: TGTGCCTGGAGTGTAGACGGGGGTGGTGAAAAACTGTTTTTT
v_gene: TRBV30
d_gene: NA
abundance: few
len: 14
j_gene: TRBJ1-4

CDR3aa: CASSLGLRGPTSYEQYF
CDR3nt: TGTGCCAGCAGCTTGGGCCTCCGGGGTCCCACCTCCTACGAGCAGTACTTC
v_gene: TRBV5-8
d_gene: NA
abundance: NA
len: 17
j_gene: TRBJ2-7

CDR3aa: CASSFGQIQETQYF
CDR3nt: TGTGCCAGCAGCTTTGGACAGATTCAAGAGACCCAGTACTTC
v_gene: TRBV7-9
d_gene: NA
abundance: NA
len: 14
j_gene: TRBJ2-5

CDR3aa: CASSSPRDSNTGELFF
CDR3nt: TGTGCCTCCAGCTCTCCGCGGGACAGCAACACCGGGGAGCTGTTTTTT
v_gene: TRBV2
d_gene: NA
abundance: few
len: 16
j_gene: TRBJ2-2

CDR3aa: CASSLVRGRDIADTQYF
CDR3nt: TGTGCCAGCAGCTTAGTCAGGGGGCGCGATATCGCAGATACGCAGTATTTT
v_gene: TRBV7-9
d_gene: TRBD1
abundance: NA
len: 17
j_gene: TRBJ2-3

CDR3aa: CASRSGTTNEKLFF
CDR3nt: TGTGCCAGCAGATCAGGGACAACTAATGAAAAACTGTTTTTT
v_gene: TRBV5-8
d_gene: NA
abundance: NA
len: 14
j_gene: TRBJ1-4

CDR3aa: CASSSDSYEQYF
CDR3nt: TGTGCCAGCAGCTCCGACAGCTACGAGCAGTACTTC
v_gene: TRBV11-1
d_gene: NA
abundance: NA
len: 12
j_gene: TRBJ2-7

CDR3aa: CASSAPLAGGPNEQFF
CDR3nt: TGTGCCAGCAGCGCCCCCCTAGCGGGAGGGCCAAATGAGCAGTTCTTC
v_gene: TRBV9
d_gene: TRBD2
abundance: NA
len: 16
j_gene: TRBJ2-1

CDR3aa: CASSYSGLVGYTF
CDR3nt: TGTGCCAGCAGTTACTCGGGCCTTGTGGGCTACACCTTC
v_gene: TRBV6-5
d_gene: NA
abundance: NA
len: 13
j_gene: TRBJ1-2

CDR3aa: CASSPPQGFNSPLHF
CDR3nt: TGTGCCAGCTCACCACCACAGGGCTTTAATTCACCCCTCCACTTT
v_gene: TRBV18
d_gene: NA
abundance: NA
len: 15
j_gene: TRBJ1-6

CDR3aa: CSVGRQGGLETQYF
CDR3nt: TGCAGCGTGGGACGACAGGGCGGATTAGAGACCCAGTACTTC
v_gene: TRBV29-1
d_gene: TRBD1
abundance: NA
len: 14
j_gene: TRBJ2-5